This T cell receptor beta chain is from a study of cytomegalovirus exposure and HLA in healthy donors. Study overall: Earlier sequencing of 150 million to 200 million T cells yielded around 120 million unique TCR beta sequences.

In the PCR, 60 Vbeta and 13 Jbeta primers were used. Clones were sequenced by immunoSEQ multiplex PCR, and TCRdb holds only the in-frame ones, with some missing. The sample contains roughly 150,000 clones, 64% of which appear only once. The CDR3 extends over 14 amino acids. V lost 1 base, J lost 3 bases, and 7 bases lay in between. Germline-derived CDR1 and CDR2 are LNHDA and SQIVND (reference sequence). This sequence was found in a woman aged 30 to 39 in good health and CMV-seropositive. V is TRBV19 and J is TRBJ1-5; D remains unclear. Material: PBMCs. The CDR3 bases are TGTGCCAGTAGTATAGGGCCCCCCAATCAGCCCCAGCATTTT. It codes for CASSIGPPNQPQHF.